What follows describes a single TCR beta chain. Its matching antigen is unknown. This sample was taken from a study of pediatric ulcerative colitis. Points from the study as a whole: A couple of rectal CDR3 clonotypes occurred in all ulcerative colitis patients.

The blood sample was taken during the colonoscopy visit. TCRdb's copy holds only in-frame clones and misses some; the assay was immunoSEQ multiplex PCR. The sample lists around 30,000 clones; around 80% were seen once. The clonotype was recovered from a boy aged 5-17 years with severe ulcerative colitis. The sequencing input was blood.

The CDR3 sequence is CASSAGLISGNTIYF. CDR3 bases: TGTGCCAGCTCAGCGGGACTGATCTCTGGAAACACCATATATTTT. The gene calls are TRBV18 and TRBJ1-3, with D possibly TRBD1 on 5 matching bases. Germline assignment: CDR1 KGHSH and CDR2 LQKENI. The CDR3 runs 15 residues. Between the trimmed V and J ends, which lost 5 bases and 0 bases, there was a span of 11 bases.